This T cell receptor beta chain originates from a study of cytomegalovirus exposure and HLA in healthy donors. Study summary: Most genotyped donors, over 70% of 300 to 400, had Caucasian-associated genetic ancestry. General study points: The study assumed roughly uniform donor sequencing depth for presence/absence analyses. High specificity and sensitivity for cytomegalovirus status were reported for the classifier.

Turning to this clone: Its matching antigen is unknown.

The germline gives CDR1 SGHDT, CDR2 YYEEEE. The CDR3 is 14 amino acids. The V end was cut by 6 bases, the J end by 2 bases, with 12 bases between. In the PCR, 60 Vbeta and 13 Jbeta primers were used. The repertoire was sequenced with immunoSEQ multiplex PCR; TCRdb's copy has only in-frame clones and lacks some. The table lists around 150,000 clones, around 79% of them singletons. The chain carries TRBV5-6 and TRBJ1-5; D is possibly TRBD1 (6 bases). The receptor was isolated from a man aged 45-60 years in good health and CMV-seropositive. The sample was PBMCs. The CDR3 nucleotides read TGTGCCAGCAATTACTGGGGGCGCAATCAGCCCCAGCATTTT. This encodes CASNYWGRNQPQHF.